These 2 T cell receptor beta chains were sequenced from one sample in a study of read filtering for tumor transcriptome and immune sequencing. The library was built from 400 ng RNA with molecular barcoded adaptors for alpha/delta and beta/gamma chains. TCRdb re-analysed the reads in MiXCR, keeping a single row per CDR3 protein. Of about 57,000 distinct CDR3 sequences detected, 20% to 25% appear once; the ten largest clones hold roughly 17%. The source material was a population of CD138-negative cells sorted from bone marrow. The source of these receptors is a donor at least 40 years old with multiple myeloma.

This chain uses TRBV5-1 with TRBJ1-1; the match to TRBD1 covers 11 bases. After removal of 4 bases from V and 0 bases from J, the junction contained 14 bases not matched to a gene. The CDR3 spans 19 residues. Looked up from germline, CDR1 is SGHRS and CDR2 is YFSETQ. The CDR3 DNA is TGCGCCAGCAGCACCTTACCAGGACAGGGGGCCTCGATGAACACTGAAGCTTTCTTT. Its protein product is CASSTLPGQGASMNTEAFF.

This chain's CDR3 is CASSLRQGSGELFF. DNA for the CDR3: TGCGCCAGCAGCTTACGACAGGGATCCGGGGAGCTGTTTTTT. The rearrangement joins TRBV5-1 to TRBJ2-2; 7 bases line up with TRBD1. V shed 2 bases, J shed 6 bases, and the junction held 4 bases outside the gene matches. The CDR3 covers 14 residues. Germline CDR1 SGHRS, CDR2 YFSETQ. Based on the CDR3 plus reference TRBV5-1 and TRBJ2-2, the full variable domain is KAGVTQTPRYLIKTRGQQVTLSCSPISGHRSVSWYQQTPGQGLQFLFEYFSETQRNKGNFPGRFSGRQFSNSRSEMNVSTLELGDSALYLCASSLRQGSGELFFGEGSRLTVL.